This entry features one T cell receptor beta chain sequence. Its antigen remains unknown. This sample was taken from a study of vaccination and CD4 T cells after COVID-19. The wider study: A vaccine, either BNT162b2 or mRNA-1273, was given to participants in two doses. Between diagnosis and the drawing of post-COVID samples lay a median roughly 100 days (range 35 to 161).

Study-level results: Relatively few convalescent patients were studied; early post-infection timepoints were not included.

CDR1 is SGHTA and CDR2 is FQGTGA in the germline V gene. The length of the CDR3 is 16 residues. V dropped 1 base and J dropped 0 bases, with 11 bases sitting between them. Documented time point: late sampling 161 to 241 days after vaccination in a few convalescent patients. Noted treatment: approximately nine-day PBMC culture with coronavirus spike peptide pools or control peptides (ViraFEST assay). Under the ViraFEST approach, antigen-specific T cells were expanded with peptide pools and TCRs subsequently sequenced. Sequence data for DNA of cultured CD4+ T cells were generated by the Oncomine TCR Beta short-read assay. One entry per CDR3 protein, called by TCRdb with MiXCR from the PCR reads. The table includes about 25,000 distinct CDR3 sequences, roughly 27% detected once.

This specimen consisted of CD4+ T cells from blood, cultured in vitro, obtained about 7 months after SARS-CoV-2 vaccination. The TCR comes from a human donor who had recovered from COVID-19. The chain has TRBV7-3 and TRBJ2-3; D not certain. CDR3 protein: CASSLRVASSTDTQYF. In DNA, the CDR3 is TGTGCCAGCAGCTTAAGAGTAGCATCCAGCACAGATACGCAGTATTTT.